The clone carrying this T cell receptor (beta chain) was seen only once. The sample belongs to a study of Tregs in tolerant kidney transplant recipients. Profiling relied on immunoSEQ multiplex PCR, and the TCRdb table lists in-frame clones only, not all of them. The repertoire holds tens of thousands of clones, with under 95% as singletons. V was pared by 0 bases and J by 5 bases, with 3 bases of the junction left unmatched. Germline values: CDR1 SGDLS, CDR2 YYNGEE. This CDR3 has 15 amino acids. The sample was CD4+ T cells from blood, taken before the transplant. The V and J genes are TRBV9 and TRBJ2-5; 11 nucleotides align to TRBD1. The clonotype comes from a human donor who received a combined kidney and bone marrow transplant. The CDR3 bases are TGTGCCAGCAGCGTAGGGACAGGGGGCGTGGAGACCCAGTACTTC. Translated: CASSVGTGGVETQYF.